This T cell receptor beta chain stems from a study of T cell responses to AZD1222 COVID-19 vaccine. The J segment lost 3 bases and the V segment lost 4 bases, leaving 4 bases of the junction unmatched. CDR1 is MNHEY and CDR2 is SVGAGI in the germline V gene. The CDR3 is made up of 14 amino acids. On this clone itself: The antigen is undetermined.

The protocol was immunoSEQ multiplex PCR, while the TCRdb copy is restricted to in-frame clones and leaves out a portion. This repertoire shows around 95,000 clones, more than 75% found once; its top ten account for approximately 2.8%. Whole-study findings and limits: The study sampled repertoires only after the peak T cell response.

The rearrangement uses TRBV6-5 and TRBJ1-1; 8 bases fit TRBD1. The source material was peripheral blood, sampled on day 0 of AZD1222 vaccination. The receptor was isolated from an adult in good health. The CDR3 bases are TGTGCCAGCAGTTCCGGACAGGGCGACACTGAAGCTTTCTTT. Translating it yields CASSSGQGDTEAFF.